A few counts support the clone carrying this TCR beta chain. Its antigen is not known. The data stem from a study of CD8 T cells in ankylosing spondylitis. The V end was cut by 6 bases, the J end by 7 bases, with 22 bases between. Germline V CDR1 and CDR2: DFQATT, SNEGSKA (reference sequence). The CDR3 loop spans 15 amino acids. By quantitative 5'-RACE with molecular barcodes, the TCR beta libraries were made. TCRdb re-derived calls from the 5' RACE reads in MiXCR, one entry per CDR3 protein. Of around 430,000 distinct CDR3 sequences detected, more than 15% appear once; the ten largest clones hold over 1%. Notes on the study in general: There was reportedly significant enrichment of clones that were disease-linked in matched ankylosing spondylitis synovial fluid. A motif in TCR beta, a set of several highly homologous variants, appeared characteristic of ankylosing spondylitis blood. Earlier authors reported some of these motif variants in reactive arthritis synovial fluid and blood. In peripheral blood, disease-linked CD8+ clones occurred at relatively low frequencies.

J is TRBJ2-1 and V is TRBV20-1, with D unclear. What was sequenced was blood, either unsorted or a sorted T cell fraction (not recorded which). The sequence came from a male donor with ankylosing spondylitis. The CDR3, as DNA: TGCAGTGCCCCCCTTCGTCGCGCTACTGAGAATGAGCAGTTCTTC. It yields the protein CSAPLRRATENEQFF.